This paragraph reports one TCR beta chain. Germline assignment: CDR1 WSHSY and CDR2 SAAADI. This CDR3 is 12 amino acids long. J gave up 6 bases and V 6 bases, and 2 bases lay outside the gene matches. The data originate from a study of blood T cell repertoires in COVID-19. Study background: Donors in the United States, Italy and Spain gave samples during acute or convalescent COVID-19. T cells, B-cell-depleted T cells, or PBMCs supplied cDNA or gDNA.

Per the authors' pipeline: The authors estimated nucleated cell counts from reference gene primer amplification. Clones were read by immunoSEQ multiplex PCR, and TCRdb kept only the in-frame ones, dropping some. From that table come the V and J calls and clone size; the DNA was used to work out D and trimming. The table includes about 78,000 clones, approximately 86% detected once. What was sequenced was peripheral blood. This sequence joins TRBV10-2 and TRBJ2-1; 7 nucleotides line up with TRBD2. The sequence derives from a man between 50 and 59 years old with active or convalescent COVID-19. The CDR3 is CASRGGINEQFF. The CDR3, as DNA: TGCGCCAGCAGGGGAGGGATCAATGAGCAGTTCTTC.